These T cell receptor beta chains were read from a single sample in a study of shared clonotypes between healthy human individuals. Libraries were prepared by immunoSEQ multiplex PCR; TCRdb keeps only in-frame clonotypes and omits some of them. The sample includes fewer than 1.8 million clones, around 98.5% of them seen just once. Sequenced: naive CD4+ T cells sorted from blood. The receptors here all came from a man between 25 and 39 years old in good health. CDR3s include the opening cysteine and the closing phenylalanine or tryptophan. The order of the fields is D gene, J gene, V gene, clone size, CDR3 DNA, CDR3 protein. The D gene is left open where the match is weak. Expanded clones are given a class, and other clones once, few, many or no size at all.

D: TRBD1; J: TRBJ2-7; V: TRBV7-8; size: -; DNA: TGTGCCAGCAGTCGTATCATCGGACAGGGGATCCACGAGCAGTACTTC; CDR3: CASSRIIGQGIHEQYF
D: TRBD2; J: TRBJ2-1; V: TRBV7-3; size: -; DNA: TGTGCCAGCAGCTTAGGTGGGCTAGCGGGAAATGAGCAGTTCTTC; CDR3: CASSLGGLAGNEQFF
D: TRBD1; J: TRBJ2-7; V: TRBV6-5; size: once; DNA: TGTGCCAGCAGTTACCGACGGACAGGGAGTTCTGCCGAGCAGTACTTC; CDR3: CASSYRRTGSSAEQYF
D: TRBD2; J: TRBJ2-7; V: TRBV29-1; size: -; DNA: TGCAGCGTGGGGCCTAGCGGGGAAAACTACGAGCAGTACTTC; CDR3: CSVGPSGENYEQYF
D: -; J: TRBJ2-6; V: TRBV29-1; size: -; DNA: TGCAGCGTTGTTGGGGGACTCCGCTCTGGGGCCAACGTCCTGACTTTC; CDR3: CSVVGGLRSGANVLTF
D: -; J: TRBJ2-1; V: TRBV5-1; size: -; DNA: TGCGCCAGCAGCTTGGGGCAGATCACCTACAATGAGCAGTTCTTC; CDR3: CASSLGQITYNEQFF
D: TRBD2; J: TRBJ2-1; V: TRBV6-1; size: -; DNA: TGTGCCAGCAGTGAACTAGCGGGTCCTTCCTACAATGAGCAGTTCTTC; CDR3: CASSELAGPSYNEQFF
D: -; J: TRBJ1-5; V: TRBV27; size: -; DNA: TGTGCCAGCAGCCCCGGGACAAGGGACGGAAATCAGCCCCAGCATTTT; CDR3: CASSPGTRDGNQPQHF
D: -; J: TRBJ1-1; V: TRBV4-2; size: -; DNA: TGTGCCAGCAGCCAAGATTTTTGGGTGAACACTGAAGCTTTCTTT; CDR3: CASSQDFWVNTEAFF
D: -; J: TRBJ1-5; V: TRBV28; size: -; DNA: TGTGCCAGCAGTTTATCCAACGCGGGCAATCAGCCCCAGCATTTT; CDR3: CASSLSNAGNQPQHF
D: -; J: TRBJ2-1; V: TRBV5-8; size: once; DNA: TGTGCCAGCAGCCCCGATGCCCGAGGACGTGAGCAGTTCTTC; CDR3: CASSPDARGREQFF
D: -; J: TRBJ2-2; V: TRBV5-6; size: -; DNA: TGTGCCAGCAGCTTGTTGTCAGGGGCGAACACCGGGGAGCTGTTTTTT; CDR3: CASSLLSGANTGELFF
D: TRBD1; J: TRBJ2-1; V: TRBV25-1; size: few; DNA: TGTGCCAGCAGTGAATTTCGGGGACAGGGTGCCGATGAGCAGTTCTTC; CDR3: CASSEFRGQGADEQFF
D: -; J: TRBJ2-3; V: TRBV5-1; size: -; DNA: TGCGCCAGCAGCTTGGGGTCGGACCTTAGCACAGATACGCAGTATTTT; CDR3: CASSLGSDLSTDTQYF
D: TRBD1; J: TRBJ2-1; V: TRBV28; size: once; DNA: TGTGCCAGCAGTTTCTTCGACAGGGAAGTCAATGAGCAGTTCTTC; CDR3: CASSFFDREVNEQFF
D: -; J: TRBJ2-7; V: TRBV5-4; size: once; DNA: TGTGCCAGCAGCCAGCCGGGACTGGCAGAATACGAGCAGTACTTC; CDR3: CASSQPGLAEYEQYF
D: -; J: TRBJ2-5; V: TRBV5-8; size: -; DNA: TGTGCCAGCAGCCTGGGTCCCCGAGGTGGGACCCAGTACTTC; CDR3: CASSLGPRGGTQYF
D: -; J: TRBJ1-3; V: TRBV7-9; size: -; DNA: TGTGCCAGCAGCCGGGAATCTGGAAACACCATATATTTT; CDR3: CASSRESGNTIYF
D: TRBD2; J: TRBJ2-5; V: TRBV5-1; size: -; DNA: TGCGCCAGCAGCTTGGAGACTAGCGGCGGGGAGACCCAGTACTTC; CDR3: CASSLETSGGETQYF
D: -; J: TRBJ2-3; V: TRBV2; size: -; DNA: TGTGCCAGCAGTAACACTAGAACAGATACGCAGTATTTT; CDR3: CASSNTRTDTQYF
D: -; J: TRBJ2-3; V: TRBV12-5; size: -; DNA: TGTGCTAGTGGTGGGGCCGCAGATACGCAGTATTTT; CDR3: CASGGAADTQYF
D: TRBD2; J: TRBJ2-7; V: TRBV5-4; size: -; DNA: TGTGCCAGCAGCTTAGGCGGGAGTTCCTACGAGCAGTACTTC; CDR3: CASSLGGSSYEQYF
D: -; J: TRBJ1-1; V: TRBV25-1; size: -; DNA: TGTGCCAGCAGTCCTCTGACAGTTGCCTGGCCTGAAGCTTTCTTT; CDR3: CASSPLTVAWPEAFF
D: TRBD1; J: TRBJ2-2; V: TRBV6-6; size: -; DNA: TGTGCCAGCAGCTACCGGGACAGGGCCACCGGGGAGCTGTTTTTT; CDR3: CASSYRDRATGELFF
D: TRBD1; J: TRBJ2-5; V: TRBV6-5; size: -; DNA: TGTGCCAGCAGTTACTCGACAGGGGGCGGTCAAGAGACCCAGTACTTC; CDR3: CASSYSTGGGQETQYF
D: TRBD1; J: TRBJ1-5; V: TRBV7-9; size: once; DNA: TGTGCCAGCAGCCTAGGGACAGGACGCAATCAGCCCCAGCATTTT; CDR3: CASSLGTGRNQPQHF
D: -; J: TRBJ2-7; V: TRBV4-3; size: -; DNA: TGCGCCAGCAGCCAAGACAAGATCTCCGGGTACGAGCAGTACTTC; CDR3: CASSQDKISGYEQYF
D: -; J: TRBJ2-7; V: TRBV5-1; size: -; DNA: TGCGCCAGCAGCCCCGTAGGGAGCTCCTACGAGCAGTACTTC; CDR3: CASSPVGSSYEQYF
D: -; J: TRBJ1-2; V: TRBV10-3; size: -; DNA: TGTGCCATCAGTGGTTTAGTGGGCTACACCTTC; CDR3: CAISGLVGYTF
D: -; J: TRBJ2-1; V: TRBV6-5; size: -; DNA: TGTGCCAGCAGTTATTCAGGGGCCCCACGGGACAATGAGCAGTTCTTC; CDR3: CASSYSGAPRDNEQFF
D: TRBD1; J: TRBJ2-1; V: TRBV7-3; size: -; DNA: TGTGCCAGCAGCTCCGGGACAGCTATCAATGAGCAGTTCTTC; CDR3: CASSSGTAINEQFF
D: TRBD2; J: TRBJ2-5; V: TRBV27; size: -; DNA: TGTGCAGATCGGGGGACTAGCGTTCTCCAAGAGACCCAGTACTTC; CDR3: CADRGTSVLQETQYF
D: TRBD2; J: TRBJ2-5; V: TRBV7-2; size: -; DNA: TGTGCCAGCAGCCCGAGGGGTGGCGGGGGGATAGAGACCCAGTACTTC; CDR3: CASSPRGGGGIETQYF
D: -; J: TRBJ2-3; V: TRBV7-6; size: once; DNA: TGTGCCAGCAGCTTAGTATCGGGGTCAAGCACAGATACGCAGTATTTT; CDR3: CASSLVSGSSTDTQYF
D: TRBD2; J: TRBJ2-1; V: TRBV5-1; size: -; DNA: TGCGCCAGCAGCGACGGGGAGGGTGAGCAGTTCTTC; CDR3: CASSDGEGEQFF
D: TRBD1; J: TRBJ1-5; V: TRBV11-2; size: -; DNA: TGTGCCAGCAGCCGCGGGACAGCTTCTAGCAATCAGCCCCAGCATTTT; CDR3: CASSRGTASSNQPQHF
D: -; J: TRBJ1-1; V: TRBV2; size: -; DNA: TGTGCCAGCAGTGAGGGCATGAACACTGAAGCTTTCTTT; CDR3: CASSEGMNTEAFF
D: TRBD2; J: TRBJ2-3; V: TRBV6-5; size: -; DNA: TGTGCCAGCAGTTTGCGGACTAGCTGGGATACGCAGTATTTT; CDR3: CASSLRTSWDTQYF
D: -; J: TRBJ2-3; V: TRBV5-4; size: -; DNA: TGTGCCAGCAGCTTGGGTTGGGTTGGGGATACGCAGTATTTT; CDR3: CASSLGWVGDTQYF